This T cell receptor (beta chain) originates from a study of blood T cell repertoires in COVID-19 (TCRdb year 2020). Broadly, across the study: Samples covering the acute and convalescent phases of COVID-19 were provided by collaborators in the United States, Italy and Spain. Nearly every sample came with metadata listing a de-identified subject ID, COVID-19 status, age in years and sex. Where HLA class I and class II types were available, the types were taken from metadata supplied by the sample provider, not from assay-based typing. The prospective study material was composed of cDNA or gDNA derived from T cells, B-cell-depleted T cells, or PBMCs. Subjects who had been exposed to COVID-19, were actively infected with it, or had recovered from it provided the deeply sampled blood TCRbeta repertoires that made up the dataset. The repertoires were released in a freely available public database intended as a resource for research on the immune response to SARS-CoV-2. The samples were drawn from the first 160 participants of the ongoing ImmuneRACE study and from 1,200 or so subjects provided by 6 global collaborators.

TCRbeta CDR3 regions were amplified from genomic DNA by means of the immunoSEQ Assay, a bias-controlled multiplex PCR. The study's own analysis went as follows. The number of nucleated cells in each sample was estimated from the amplification of reference gene primers within the assay. To quantify the absolute abundance of each unique TCRbeta CDR3 rearrangement, sequence reads were collapsed and filtered. For each sample, productive Simpson clonality was calculated as the square root of Simpson's diversity index over productive rearrangements. The table comes from immuneACCESS by way of TCRdb, which keeps in-frame sequences with V and J called. Part of the clones is missing from these tables; in studies checked, under half for an unresolved V gene and the rest for unknown reasons. V, J and clone size reflect that table, while D and trimming were determined from the DNA. This sample has roughly 320,000 clones in its table, and roughly 86% of those were observed once. The ten largest account for over 1.5% of the sample.

CDR1 and CDR2, per the germline V gene, are LGHNA and YSLEER. Trimmed from V: 4 bases; trimmed from J: 5 bases; junction bases lacking a gene match: 13. There are 16 amino acids in the CDR3, from cysteine to phenylalanine inclusive. The read is trimmed to its CDR3 DNA, 48 bases read in frame from base 1. Overall results and qualifications from the work: Clinical and demographic metadata were provided uncurated, with the amount varying by source and participant.

One collaborating source in Seattle enrolled patients during active infection and followed them longitudinally through the course of disease. Collaborating institutions collected whole blood in K2EDTA tubes following their own protocols. For TCRbeta analysis, collaborators shipped samples in one of three forms: frozen whole blood, isolated PBMCs, or DNA extracted from either of those sample types. Worth noting for this clone: What this receptor recognizes is not known. No much larger clone is present one base from it, and per-base qualities are unavailable.

This sequence originates from a woman in her 30s with COVID-19, enrolled during active disease. The sample consisted of peripheral blood. The sequence links TRBV4-3 to TRBJ1-1, with 7 bases matching TRBD1. CDR3 region: CASSLGDRAYRTEAFF. At the DNA level, the sequence is TGCGCCAGCAGCCTTGGAGACAGGGCGTATCGGACTGAAGCTTTCTTT.